The 10 T cell receptor beta chains given below trace back to one sample, sequenced in a study of OX40 agonist ivuxolimab in advanced cancers. Measured with immunoSEQ multiplex PCR; TCRdb has only the in-frame clones, and not every one. Of roughly 120,000 clones detected, 75% to 90% appear once; the ten largest clones hold roughly 0.59%. The sequences come from CD4+ or CD8+ T cells sorted from blood, collected in a trial of the OX40 agonist ivuxolimab. Source of these receptors: an adult with an advanced solid tumor such as melanoma, head and neck, liver or kidney cancer.

CDR3 residues: CAISESNSGASGNTIYF. CDR3 nucleotide sequence: TGTGCCATCAGTGAGTCGAATTCCGGAGCTTCTGGAAACACCATATATTTT. The gene calls are TRBV10-3 and TRBJ1-3; D remains ambiguous. V was pared by 0 bases and J by 1 base, with 13 bases between. Germline V lookup: CDR1 ENHRY, CDR2 SYGVKD. The CDR3 has 17 residues.

The chain joins TRBV13 to TRBJ2-7; the match to TRBD1 covers 8 bases. Losses at the gene ends were 5 bases for V and 2 bases for J; bases not matched to a gene: 8. Germline-derived CDR1 and CDR2 are PRHDT and FYEKMQ (reference sequence). The CDR3 loop spans 15 amino acids. The CDR3 coding sequence is TGTGCCAGCAGCCCCGGGACAGGTGACACCTACGAGCAGTACTTC. Translating gives CASSPGTGDTYEQYF.

The V and J genes are TRBV28 and TRBJ1-4; weak D call: TRBD1 (5 bases). Germline CDR1 and CDR2: MDHEN and SYDVKM. CDR3 length: 14 residues. Trimming took 3 bases from V and 8 from J, leaving 13 bases between them. The CDR3 nucleotides are TGTGCCAGCAGTTTGGGGCAGGGTCGGGAAAAACTGTTTTTT. This codes for CASSLGQGREKLFF.

The chain is built from TRBV7-9 and TRBJ2-2; D is undetermined. Trimming cost V 5 bases and J 1 base, with 14 bases left between them. CDR3 size: 16 residues. CDR1 is SEHNR, CDR2 FQNEAQ, per germline (reference sequence). CDR3 protein: CASSPSAAQNTGELFF. The CDR3 DNA follows: TGTGCCAGCAGCCCGTCGGCGGCTCAGAACACCGGGGAGCTGTTTTTT.

The J gene is TRBJ1-1, the V gene TRBV30, with unresolved D. The germline V gene encodes CDR1 GTSNPN and CDR2 SVGIG (reference sequence). This CDR3 is 13 amino acids long. V was cut by 0 bases and J by 5 bases, with 10 bases left in between. In DNA, the CDR3 is TGTGCCTGGAGTGTAAAAGGTACGACTGAAGCTTTCTTT. Translating it yields CAWSVKGTTEAFF.

V is TRBV18 and J is TRBJ1-4; D gene unclear. V was clipped by 1 base and J by 5 bases, with 5 bases between them. Germline V CDR1 and CDR2: KGHSH, LQKENI. CDR3 length: 13 amino acids. In DNA, the CDR3 is TGTGCCAGCTCACCACAGGACAATGAAAAACTGTTTTTT. Residues: CASSPQDNEKLFF.

The chain uses TRBV11-2 and TRBJ1-2, with D perhaps TRBD1 (6 bases). This CDR3 comprises 15 residues. Germline CDR1 reads SGHAT; CDR2 reads FQNNGV. V shed 5 bases and J shed 7 bases, with 20 bases lying between them. CDR3 loop: CASSHTDPTGIGYTF. CDR3 in DNA: TGTGCCAGCAGCCATACTGACCCCACAGGGATTGGCTACACCTTC.

This chain links TRBV21-1 with TRBJ2-7. TRBV21-1 is reported as a pseudogene. The CDR3 loop spans 15 amino acids. The CDR3 is CASSPRGPLPYEQYF. The CDR3 DNA reads TGTGCCAGCAGCCCCCGGGGACCACTCCCCTACGAGCAGTACTTC.

The chain joins TRBV11-2 to TRBJ2-7; 8 nucleotides align to TRBD2. Trimming at V came to 1 base and at J to 1 base, leaving 3 bases not matched to a gene. Germline CDR1 reads SGHAT; CDR2 reads FQNNGV. The CDR3 is made up of 15 amino acids. CDR3 DNA: TGTGCCAGCAGCTTAGCCAGCGGGGGATCCTACGAGCAGTACTTC. Its protein is CASSLASGGSYEQYF.

The chain's CDR3 is CASSYPSLPANTEAFF. The CDR3 coding sequence is TGTGCCAGCAGTTACCCCTCTCTTCCAGCGAACACTGAAGCTTTCTTT. The chain carries TRBV6-6 and TRBJ1-1; D not certain. V dropped 2 bases and J dropped 1 base, with 14 bases sitting between them. The CDR3 is 16 amino acids. Germline values: CDR1 MNHNY, CDR2 SVGAGI (reference sequence).